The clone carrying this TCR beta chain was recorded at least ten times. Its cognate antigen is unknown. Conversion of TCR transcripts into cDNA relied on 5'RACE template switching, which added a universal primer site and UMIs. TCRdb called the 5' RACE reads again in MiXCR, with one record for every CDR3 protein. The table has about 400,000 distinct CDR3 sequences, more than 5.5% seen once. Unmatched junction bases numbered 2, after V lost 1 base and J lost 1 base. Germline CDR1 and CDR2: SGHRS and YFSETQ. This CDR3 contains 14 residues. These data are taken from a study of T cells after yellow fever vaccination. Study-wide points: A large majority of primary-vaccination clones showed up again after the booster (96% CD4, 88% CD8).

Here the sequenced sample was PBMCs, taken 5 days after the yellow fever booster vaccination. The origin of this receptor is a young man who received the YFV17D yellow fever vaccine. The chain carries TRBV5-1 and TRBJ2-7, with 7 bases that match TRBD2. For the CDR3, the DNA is TGCGCCAGCAGCTTGCGGGAGGTATCCTACGAGCAGTACTTC. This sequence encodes CASSLREVSYEQYF.